This TCR beta chain was sequenced during a study of T cell changes during pregnancy in multiple sclerosis (dated by TCRdb to the late 2010s). For the study in its entirety: Changes in the T cell repertoire over the course of pregnancy were examined in this study in women with multiple sclerosis.

The library was produced with the immunoSEQ multiplex PCR assay. TCRdb holds this immuneACCESS table with in-frame rearrangements only. Some clones are missing; in checked studies, unresolved V genes explain under half, and the rest has no known cause. The sample table contains 60,000 or so clones; only one count was recorded for approximately 90% of them. About 2.5% of the sample is held by the ten biggest clonotypes. This clone was seen a few times. Its cognate antigen has yet to be identified. Base-call qualities are not available, and no considerably larger clone is one nucleotide away. The cysteine opens and the phenylalanine closes a CDR3 of 12 amino acids. Only the CDR3 DNA is retained, 36 bases long and in frame from the first base. CDR1 and CDR2 (SEHNR, FQNEAQ) derive from the germline V gene (reference sequence). V and J lose 5 bases and 14 bases, and a span of 18 bases separates them.

The TCR originated in a female donor with multiple sclerosis, enrolled in a pregnancy study. The sequencing here drew on peripheral blood, taken in the first trimester of pregnancy. The chain uses TRBV7-9 and TRBJ1-2, and TRBD1 may be the D gene, going by 6 matching bases. The nucleotide sequence reads TGTGCCAGCAGCCCAAGCGGGACACCGGGAACCTTC. The resulting protein is CASSPSGTPGTF.